Following are 13 T cell receptor beta chains from one sample sequenced in a study of blood T cell repertoires in COVID-19. The data were produced by immunoSEQ multiplex PCR, yet TCRdb's version contains in-frame clones alone and is incomplete. The profile shows roughly 340,000 clones, 85% to 90% of them singletons. The sequenced material came from peripheral blood. Receptors originate from a woman in her 70s with COVID-19, enrolled during active disease.

The rearrangement uses TRBV5-1 and TRBJ2-1, with a possible D match to TRBD2 (5 bases). Trimming took 7 bases from V and 3 from J, leaving 14 bases between them. The CDR3 has 14 amino acids. The germline V gene has CDR1 SGHRS and CDR2 YFSETQ. The CDR3 reads CASGHSDFYNEQFF. The CDR3 DNA sequence: TGCGCCAGCGGCCACTCGGACTTCTACAATGAGCAGTTCTTC.

The chain is built from TRBV6-5 and TRBJ2-1, with 8 bases lining up with TRBD1. The CDR3 length is 13 residues. V lost 4 bases to trimming and J lost 13 bases; unmatched junction nucleotides: 9. CDR1 is MNHEY and CDR2 is SVGAGI in the germline V gene. The CDR3 here is CASSSTGQGPQFF. DNA of the CDR3: TGTGCCAGCAGTTCGACCGGACAGGGTCCCCAGTTCTTC.

The chain recombines TRBV7-8 with TRBJ2-7, with D hard to call. Germline V lookup: CDR1 SGHVS, CDR2 FQNEAQ. V lost 5 bases and J lost 4, with 12 bases in between. This CDR3 is built from 13 residues. For the CDR3, the DNA is TGTGCCAGCAGCGTGTCTGGCCTGTACGAGCAGTACTTC. Translated, it gives CASSVSGLYEQYF.

This chain joins TRBV27 and TRBJ2-4; maybe TRBD2 (5 bases). Trimming took 5 bases from V and 4 from J, leaving 9 bases between them. CDR3 size: 13 residues. Germline assignment: CDR1 MNHEY and CDR2 SMNVEV (reference sequence). The CDR3 protein is CASSPEGKNIQYF. The CDR3 bases are TGTGCCAGCAGTCCTGAGGGAAAAAACATTCAGTACTTC.

The V and J genes are TRBV5-1 and TRBJ2-5; TRBD2 matches 11 bases. The CDR3 has 14 amino acids. J lost 3 bases, V lost 4 bases, and 2 bases had no gene match. CDR1 and CDR2 from the germline V gene are SGHRS and YFSETQ. DNA for the CDR3: TGCGCCAGCAGCATGACTAGCGGGGAAGAGACCCAGTACTTC. It is translated as CASSMTSGEETQYF.

This clone has just one count. The rearrangement links TRBV5-1 to TRBJ1-6, with TRBD1 identical over 7 bases. The CDR3 has 14 residues. The trim removed 4 bases at V and 10 bases at J, leaving 8 bases unmatched. Germline CDR1 SGHRS, CDR2 YFSETQ. This chain's CDR3 is CASSPEQGISPLHF. For the CDR3, the DNA is TGCGCCAGCAGCCCTGAACAGGGGATATCACCCCTCCACTTT.

This chain links TRBV4-2 with TRBJ1-2, with TRBD1 matching 9 bases. The length of the CDR3 is 17 residues. The germline gives CDR1 LGHNA, CDR2 YNFKEQ. V was pared by 0 bases and J by 5 bases, with 10 bases of the junction left unmatched. In DNA form, the CDR3 reads TGTGCCAGCAGCCAAGAGCTAGGGACAGGGAATAAGTATGGCTACACCTTC. Translating gives CASSQELGTGNKYGYTF.

This rearrangement joins TRBV3-1 (or the pseudogene TRBV3-2) to TRBJ1-1; no clear D gene. V lost 5 bases to trimming and J lost 4 bases, with 8 bases between them. This CDR3 is 12 amino acids long. The germline V gene has CDR1 LGHDT and CDR2 YNNKEL (reference sequence). The chain's CDR3 is CASSFRGTEAFF. The CDR3 nucleotides read TGTGCCAGCAGCTTCCGGGGCACTGAAGCTTTCTTT.

J is TRBJ1-4 and V is TRBV3-1 (or the pseudogene TRBV3-2); TRBD1 matches at 7 bases. V lost 5 bases and J lost 3; bases outside the gene matches: 6. The CDR3 covers 15 residues. From germline, CDR1 is LGHDT and CDR2 YNNKEL (reference sequence). The CDR3 bases are TGTGCCAGCAGCTACAGACAGGGAGCTAATGAAAAACTGTTTTTT. This translates into CASSYRQGANEKLFF.

The chain's CDR3 is CASSRRGQYEQYF. CDR3 sequence (DNA): TGTGCCAGCAGTCGCAGGGGGCAATACGAGCAGTACTTC. The chain links TRBV28 to TRBJ2-7; 8 nucleotides line up with TRBD1. Germline lookup yields CDR1 MDHEN and CDR2 SYDVKM. The CDR3 length is 13 residues. V was pared by 5 bases and J by 4 bases, with 4 bases of the junction left unmatched. The whole variable domain, remainder taken from reference TRBV28 and TRBJ2-7, is DVKVTQSSRYLVKRTGEKVFLECVQDMDHENMFWYRQDPGLGLRLIYFSYDVKMKEKGDIPEGYSVSREKKERFSLILESASTNQTSMYLCASSRRGQYEQYFGPGTRLTVT.

The gene calls are TRBV9 and TRBJ1-2; TRBD1 agrees at 7 bases. With 0 bases clipped from V and 2 bases from J, the junction kept 7 bases outside the gene matches. Germline V CDR1 and CDR2: SGDLS, YYNGEE. The CDR3 runs 16 residues. In nucleotides, the CDR3 is TGTGCCAGCAGCGTAGGGGGCTCAGGGGGAAACTATGGCTACACCTTC. Its translation: CASSVGGSGGNYGYTF.

The chain uses TRBV6-6 and TRBJ2-7; D is unclear. This CDR3 has 13 residues. Trimming took 5 bases from V and 0 from J, leaving 8 bases between them. CDR1 is MNHNY, CDR2 SVGAGI, per germline (reference sequence). Written as DNA, the CDR3 is TGTGCCAGCAGTGAGGTTGCCTCCTACGAGCAGTACTTC. It codes for CASSEVASYEQYF.

The chain combines TRBV5-1 with TRBJ2-7, with a tentative D call TRBD1 (6 bases). Germline V gene data show CDR1 as SGHRS and CDR2 as YFSETQ. Trimming removed 4 bases at V and 7 bases at J, with 9 bases between. The CDR3 loop spans 11 amino acids. CDR3 nucleotides: TGCGCCAGCAGCCCGGGGACAGAGCAGTACTTC. Amino acid sequence: CASSPGTEQYF. Using reference TRBV5-1 and TRBJ2-7 for the parts outside the CDR3, the full variable domain is KAGVTQTPRYLIKTRGQQVTLSCSPISGHRSVSWYQQTPGQGLQFLFEYFSETQRNKGNFPGRFSGRQFSNSRSEMNVSTLELGDSALYLCASSPGTEQYFGPGTRLTVT.